The 16 T cell receptor beta chains below all came from one sample that was sequenced in a study of blood T cell repertoires in COVID-19. Generated by immunoSEQ multiplex PCR, the TCRdb table keeps only in-frame clones and is missing some. The sample gives about 72,000 clones, 70% to 90% of which show up once; about a tenth is in the top ten. The specimen was peripheral blood. Receptors were obtained from a man in his sixties or seventies with active or convalescent COVID-19.

J is TRBJ2-2 and V is TRBV5-1; 13 bases are a match to TRBD2. The CDR3 has 17 residues. Germline V gene lookup returns CDR1 SGHRS and CDR2 YFSETQ. The V gene end was trimmed by 2 bases and the J gene end by 5 bases; junction bases not matched to a gene: 6. CDR3 nucleotides: TGCGCCAGCAGCTTCGGACTAGCGGGAGTCCGGACCGGGGAGCTGTTTTTT. Protein sequence: CASSFGLAGVRTGELFF.

The chain links TRBV29-1 to TRBJ1-2; TRBD1 is a possible D gene (6 bases). CDR1 and CDR2 (germline): SQVTM, ANQGSEA. Trimming removed 4 bases at V and 2 bases at J, with 8 bases between. The CDR3 extends over 12 amino acids. The DNA for the CDR3 is TGCAGCGTTGCGGACAGAAACTATGGCTACACCTTC. This gives the protein CSVADRNYGYTF.

V is TRBV25-1 and J is TRBJ1-4; perhaps TRBD1 as D (6 bases). The CDR3 consists of 14 residues. Trimming removed 10 bases at V and 5 bases at J, with 17 bases between. The germline CDR1 and CDR2 sequences are MGHDK and SYGVNS. The CDR3 bases are TGTGCCACTGGTGGGGGGGCGATAAATGAAAAACTGTTTTTT. Amino acids: CATGGGAINEKLFF.

V gene TRBV27 combines with J gene TRBJ2-5, with 7 bases that match TRBD2. Germline V lookup: CDR1 MNHEY, CDR2 SMNVEV (reference sequence). CDR3 length equals 15 residues. V dropped 0 bases and J dropped 2; count of bases not matched to a gene: 3. CDR3: CASSLSGRGQETQYF. DNA of the CDR3: TGTGCCAGCAGTTTATCGGGGCGGGGGCAAGAGACCCAGTACTTC.

This clone was recorded only once. The V call is TRBV2, the J call TRBJ2-7, with 7 bases identical to TRBD2. The CDR3 loop spans 14 amino acids. In germline, CDR1 is SNHLY, CDR2 FYNNEI. Trimming removed 6 bases from V and 2 bases from J; junction bases left unmatched: 7. The CDR3 DNA reads as TGTGCCAGCAGCGAAACTAGCGCCGCCTACGAGCAGTACTTC. As protein: CASSETSAAYEQYF.

J is TRBJ2-2 and V is TRBV24-1; D ambiguous. V was trimmed by 1 base and J by 7 bases, leaving 6 bases between them. The CDR3 length is 13 residues. Germline loops: CDR1 KGHDR, CDR2 SFDVKD. CDR3 region: CATSDFTVGELFF. The CDR3 DNA follows: TGTGCCACCAGTGATTTCACAGTCGGGGAGCTGTTTTTT.

The chain recombines TRBV6-6 with TRBJ2-2; 8 nucleotides agree with TRBD2. Per the germline V gene, CDR1 is MNHNY and CDR2 is SVGAGI (reference sequence). This CDR3 is 16 amino acids long. V trimming: 4 bases; J trimming: 5 bases; junction bases outside the gene matches: 9. The chain's CDR3 is CASSSQGSGNTGELFF. CDR3 bases: TGTGCCAGCAGTTCCCAAGGTAGCGGGAATACCGGGGAGCTGTTTTTT.

The chain links TRBV10-3 to TRBJ1-2, with D perhaps TRBD1 (5 bases). This CDR3 region has 13 residues. Germline CDR1 reads ENHRY; CDR2 reads SYGVKD. With 6 bases removed from V and 3 bases from J, the gap between germline ends came to 11 bases. The CDR3 nucleotides are TGTGCCATCAGAGTGATGACAGACTATGGCTACACCTTC. Translating gives CAIRVMTDYGYTF.

This clone appeared a single time. The CDR3, as DNA: TGTGCCAGCAGCCCCTTGGGCAGCAATCAGCCCCAGCATTTT. Protein product: CASSPLGSNQPQHF. The chain couples TRBV7-3 to TRBJ1-5; D is uncertain. This CDR3 is 14 amino acids long. The V end was cut by 5 bases, the J end by 1 base, with 9 bases between. CDR1 SGHTA and CDR2 FQGTGA come from the germline V gene.

The chain employs TRBV28 and TRBJ2-7, with a possible D match to TRBD2 (6 bases). V was cut by 7 bases and J by 11 bases, with 18 bases left in between. The CDR3 is 12 residues long. Germline V gives CDR1 MDHEN, CDR2 SYDVKM. The CDR3 loop is CASKGSLQREYF. CDR3 sequence (DNA): TGTGCCAGCAAAGGGTCTCTCCAGCGGGAGTACTTC.

In this sample, this clone turned up once. The gene calls are TRBV3-1 (or the pseudogene TRBV3-2) and TRBJ2-2, with D uncertain. Per the germline V gene, CDR1 is LGHDT and CDR2 is YNNKEL (reference sequence). CDR3 length equals 16 residues. V lost 1 base and J lost 0, with 9 bases in between. The CDR3 region has the DNA TGTGCCAGCAGCCAAGTGACTGCCCCGAACACCGGGGAGCTGTTTTTT. It specifies CASSQVTAPNTGELFF.

The rearrangement links TRBV5-4 to TRBJ2-7; 10 nucleotides agree with TRBD1. Unmatched junction bases numbered 8, after V lost 4 bases and J lost 4 bases. Germline V gives CDR1 SGHNT, CDR2 YYREEE (reference sequence). The CDR3 is made up of 15 amino acids. The CDR3 DNA reads TGTGCCAGCAGCGCACGACAGGGGGCGGTGTACGAGCAGTACTTC. The encoded protein is CASSARQGAVYEQYF. Full variable domain (outside the CDR3, taken from reference TRBV5-4 and TRBJ2-7): ETGVTQSPTHLIKTRGQQVTLRCSSQSGHNTVSWYQQALGQGPQFIFQYYREEENGRGNFPPRFSGLQFPNYSSELNVNALELDDSALYLCASSARQGAVYEQYFGPGTRLTVT.

V usage is TRBV5-1 and J usage is TRBJ1-1; D gene unclear. The CDR3 length is 13 residues. Germline V gene data show CDR1 as SGHRS and CDR2 as YFSETQ. Trimming removed 4 bases at V and 0 bases at J, with 7 bases between. CDR3 in amino acids: CASSTAVNTEAFF. The DNA for the CDR3 is TGCGCCAGCAGCACCGCAGTGAACACTGAAGCTTTCTTT. The variable domain in full, completed from reference TRBV5-1 and TRBJ1-1, reads KAGVTQTPRYLIKTRGQQVTLSCSPISGHRSVSWYQQTPGQGLQFLFEYFSETQRNKGNFPGRFSGRQFSNSRSEMNVSTLELGDSALYLCASSTAVNTEAFFGQGTRLTVV.

V gene TRBV11-1 combines with J gene TRBJ1-1; D call uncertain. V gave up 4 bases and J gave up 0 bases, with 6 bases separating them. The CDR3 loop spans 13 amino acids. Germline V gene sequence: CDR1 SGHAT, CDR2 FQDESV (reference sequence). The CDR3 coding sequence is TGTGCCAGCAGCTCACGGGTGAACACTGAAGCTTTCTTT. It yields the protein CASSSRVNTEAFF.

This chain joins TRBV7-3 and TRBJ2-3; TRBD2 might be the D (5 bases). CDR1 SGHTA and CDR2 FQGTGA come from the germline V gene. The V end lost 3 bases, the J end lost 1 base, and 5 bases lay between the germline ends. The CDR3 has 13 amino acids. CDR3 sequence: CASSFGGTDTQYF. The CDR3 DNA reads TGTGCCAGCAGCTTCGGGGGCACAGATACGCAGTATTTT.

The chain uses TRBV6-5 and TRBJ2-5; TRBD2 matches 8 bases. The length of the CDR3 is 15 residues. The germline V gene encodes CDR1 MNHEY and CDR2 SVGAGI. The trim removed 3 bases at V and 4 bases at J, leaving 7 bases unmatched. The CDR3 bases are TGTGCCAGCAGTTATACCGGACTAGCAGCAGAGACCCAGTACTTC. It is translated as CASSYTGLAAETQYF.